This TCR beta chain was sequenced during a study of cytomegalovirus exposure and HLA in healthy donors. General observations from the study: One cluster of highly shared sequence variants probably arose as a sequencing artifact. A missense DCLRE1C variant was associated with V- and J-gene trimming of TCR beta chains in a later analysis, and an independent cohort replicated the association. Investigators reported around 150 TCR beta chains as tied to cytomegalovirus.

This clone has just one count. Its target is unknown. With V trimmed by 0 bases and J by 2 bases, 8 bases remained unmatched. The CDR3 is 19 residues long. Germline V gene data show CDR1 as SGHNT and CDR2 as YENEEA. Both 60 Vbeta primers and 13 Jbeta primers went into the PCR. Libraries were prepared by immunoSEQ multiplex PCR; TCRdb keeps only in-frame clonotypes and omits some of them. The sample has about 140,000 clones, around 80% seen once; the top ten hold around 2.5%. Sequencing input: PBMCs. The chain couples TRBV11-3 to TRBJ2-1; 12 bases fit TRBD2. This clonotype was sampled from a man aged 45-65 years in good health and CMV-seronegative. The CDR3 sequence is CASSLDPRLAGAAYNEQFF. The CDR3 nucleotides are TGTGCCAGCAGCTTAGATCCCAGACTAGCGGGGGCTGCCTACAATGAGCAGTTCTTC.